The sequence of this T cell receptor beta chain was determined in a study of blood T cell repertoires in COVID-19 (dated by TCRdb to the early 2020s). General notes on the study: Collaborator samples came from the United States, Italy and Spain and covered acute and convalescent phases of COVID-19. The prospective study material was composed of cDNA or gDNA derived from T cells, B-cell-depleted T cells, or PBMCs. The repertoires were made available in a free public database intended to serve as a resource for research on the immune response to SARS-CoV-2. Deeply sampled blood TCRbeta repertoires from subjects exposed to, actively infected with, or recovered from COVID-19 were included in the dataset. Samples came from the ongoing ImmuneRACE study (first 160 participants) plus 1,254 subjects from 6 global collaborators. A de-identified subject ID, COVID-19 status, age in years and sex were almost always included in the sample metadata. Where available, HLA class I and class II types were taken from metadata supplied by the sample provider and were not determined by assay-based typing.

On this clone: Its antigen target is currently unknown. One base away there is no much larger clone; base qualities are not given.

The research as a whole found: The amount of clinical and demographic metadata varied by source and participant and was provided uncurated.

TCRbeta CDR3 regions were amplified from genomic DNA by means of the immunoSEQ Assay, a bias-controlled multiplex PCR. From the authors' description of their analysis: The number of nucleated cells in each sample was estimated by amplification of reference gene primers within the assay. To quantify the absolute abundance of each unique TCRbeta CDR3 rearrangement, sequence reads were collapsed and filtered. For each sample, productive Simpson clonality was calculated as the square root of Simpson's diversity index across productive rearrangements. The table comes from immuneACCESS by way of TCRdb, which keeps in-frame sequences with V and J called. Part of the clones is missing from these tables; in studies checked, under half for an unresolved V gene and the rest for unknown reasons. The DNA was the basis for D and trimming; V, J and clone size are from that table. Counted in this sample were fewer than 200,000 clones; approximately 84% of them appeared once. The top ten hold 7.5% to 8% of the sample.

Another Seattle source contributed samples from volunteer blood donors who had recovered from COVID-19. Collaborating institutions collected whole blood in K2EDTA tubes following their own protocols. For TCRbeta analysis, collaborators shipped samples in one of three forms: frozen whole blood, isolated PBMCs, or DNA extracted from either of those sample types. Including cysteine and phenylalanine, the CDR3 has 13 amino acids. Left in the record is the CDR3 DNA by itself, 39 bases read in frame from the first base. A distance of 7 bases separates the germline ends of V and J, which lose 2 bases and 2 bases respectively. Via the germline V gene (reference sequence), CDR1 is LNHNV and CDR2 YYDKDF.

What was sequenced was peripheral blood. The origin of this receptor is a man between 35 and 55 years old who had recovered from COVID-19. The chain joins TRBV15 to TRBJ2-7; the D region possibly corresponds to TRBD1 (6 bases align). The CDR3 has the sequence CATSRSGAYEQYF. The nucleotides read TGTGCCACCAGCAGATCAGGGGCCTACGAGCAGTACTTC.